This section outlines one T cell receptor beta chain sequence together with its context. Its matching antigen is unknown. Reverse transcription of all isolated RNA meant that expressed TCRB transcripts were sequenced. Libraries were prepared by immunoSEQ multiplex PCR; TCRdb keeps only in-frame clonotypes and omits some of them. Of some 140,000 clones detected, about 8.7% appear once; the ten largest clones hold about 0.66%. The sample originates from a study of beta chain features in type 1 diabetes. Study-wide results and caveats: Among type 1 diabetes patients, VDJ junctions had fewer insertions and more deletions. All four CD4+ subsets from Type 1 diabetes patients carried moderately but significantly shorter TCRB CDR3s.

The germline gives CDR1 MNHEY, CDR2 SVGAGI. V was pared by 2 bases and J by 6 bases, with 11 bases between. The CDR3 runs 13 residues. V is TRBV6-5 and J is TRBJ2-7; a weak D match, TRBD1 (5 bases). This receptor was identified in a man aged 18 to 30 in good health. Sequencing was performed on central memory CD4+ T cells from blood. The CDR3 reads CASSYEQGGEQYF. CDR3 nucleotides: TGTGCCAGCAGTTACGAGCAGGGTGGCGAGCAGTACTTC.